Listed below are T cell receptor beta chains from one sample, sequenced in a study of OX40 agonist ivuxolimab in advanced cancers. Clones were sequenced by immunoSEQ multiplex PCR, and TCRdb holds only the in-frame ones, with some missing. This table has about 36,000 clones, around 80% appearing once. Material: CD4+ or CD8+ T cells sorted from blood, obtained in a trial of the OX40 agonist ivuxolimab. The source of these receptors is an adult with an advanced solid tumor such as melanoma, head and neck, liver or kidney cancer. Each CDR3 is given with its conserved first and last residue. A D gene is named only where the DNA matches it firmly. Not all rows give a size; the values are once, few, many and, for expanded clones, a class.

v_gene	d_gene	abundance	j_gene	CDR3nt	CDR3aa
TRBV4-1	.	.	TRBJ2-7	TGCGCCAGCAGCCACCCCTACAAGGGGACCTACGAGCAGTACTTC	CASSHPYKGTYEQYF
TRBV30	.	few	TRBJ2-3	TGTGCCTGGAATCGGGTAGGAAGGACAGATACGCAGTATTTT	CAWNRVGRTDTQYF
TRBV7-9	.	.	TRBJ2-7	TGTGCCAGCAGCTCGGGGGGGACAGCGGCCTACGAGCAGTACTTC	CASSSGGTAAYEQYF
TRBV7-8	.	.	TRBJ2-7	TGTGCCAGCAGCTTAGGGTCGACAGGAAAGTACGAGCAGTACTTC	CASSLGSTGKYEQYF
TRBV30	.	.	TRBJ2-5	TGTGCCTGGAATCAGGACGGAGGGCGAGAGACCCAGTACTTC	CAWNQDGGRETQYF
TRBV5-1	.	.	TRBJ1-3	TGCGCCAGCAGCTTGGGCGAAACTGGAAACACCATATATTTT	CASSLGETGNTIYF
TRBV10-2	TRBD2	.	TRBJ2-2	TGCGCCAGCAGTGAGTCTAGCGGGGGGGCCGGAACCGGGGAGCTGTTTTTT	CASSESSGGAGTGELFF
TRBV7-9	.	.	TRBJ1-2	TGTGCCAGCAGCTCTGGCGACTATGGCTACACCTTC	CASSSGDYGYTF
TRBV6-1	.	few	TRBJ2-2	TGTGCCAGCAGTGAAGGGACCAGGGCAGGCGGGGAGCTGTTTTTT	CASSEGTRAGGELFF
TRBV27	TRBD2	.	TRBJ2-1	TGTGCCAGCAGTTTATCGGGACTAGCGGGGAGATACTACTACAATGAGCAGTTCTTC	CASSLSGLAGRYYYNEQFF
TRBV7-3	TRBD1	few	TRBJ1-6	TGTGCCAGCAGCTCCCGGGACAGTGATAATTCACCCCTCCACTTT	CASSSRDSDNSPLHF
TRBV6-5	.	.	TRBJ1-2	TGTGCCAGCAGTTACTCGATACAGGCAAACTATGGCTACACCTTC	CASSYSIQANYGYTF
TRBV13	TRBD1	few	TRBJ1-2	TGTGCCAGCAGACCGGGACAGGGGAACTATGGCTACACCTTC	CASRPGQGNYGYTF
TRBV7-9	.	.	TRBJ1-4	TGTGCCACTCAGTTCGGACGCTCAACTAATGAAAAACTGTTTTTT	CATQFGRSTNEKLFF
TRBV10-3	TRBD2	.	TRBJ2-7	TGTGCCATCGCGGGAGGGGGGCGAGGCGAGCAGTACTTC	CAIAGGGRGEQYF
TRBV7-9	TRBD1	few	TRBJ2-7	TGTGCCAGCGGACCCCGGGACAGACTCTACGAGCAGTACTTC	CASGPRDRLYEQYF
TRBV12-5	.	once	TRBJ1-1	TGTGCTAGTGGTTTTGAGAGGGTAGACACTGAAGCTTTCTTT	CASGFERVDTEAFF
TRBV19	.	.	TRBJ2-6	TGTGCCAGTAGTATTTTGGCTTCTGGGGCCAACGTCCTGACTTTC	CASSILASGANVLTF
TRBV10-2	TRBD2	.	TRBJ2-3	TGCGCCAGCAGTTACCATAGCGGGGTCACAGATACGCAGTATTTT	CASSYHSGVTDTQYF
TRBV7-9	TRBD1	few	TRBJ1-6	TGTGCCAGCAGTTCACCAGGGGGCAGTTCACCCCTCCACTTT	CASSSPGGSSPLHF
TRBV21-1	.	.	TRBJ2-1	TGTGCCAGCAGCAAAGACGAGCTAGCGCCCACCTACAATGAGCAGTTCTTC	CASSKDELAPTYNEQFF
TRBV7-8	.	.	TRBJ2-3	TGTGCCAGCAGCTTAGGCCGTACGAGTCCGACTAGCACAGATACGCAGTATTTT	CASSLGRTSPTSTDTQYF
TRBV6-6	.	.	TRBJ1-4	TGTGCCAGCAGTTACTCAGGGCGATGGTTTTTT	CASSYSGRWFF
TRBV25-1	.	.	TRBJ1-1	TGTGCCAGCAGTGATTGGGGATTTAACACTGAAGCTTTCTTT	CASSDWGFNTEAFF
TRBV4-2	.	.	TRBJ1-2	TGTGCCAGCAGCCAAGGACACCTCAACTATGGCTACACCTTC	CASSQGHLNYGYTF
TRBV25-1	.	.	TRBJ1-1	TGTGCCAGCAAGGAGGACGGGGAAGCTTTCTTT	CASKEDGEAFF
TRBV10-2	TRBD2	.	TRBJ2-7	TGCGCCAGCAGCGACGGGGGGGCCTACGAGCAGTACTTC	CASSDGGAYEQYF
TRBV15	.	few	TRBJ2-7	TGTGCCACCAGCAGAGACAGGGGAAGGAACGAGCAGTACTTC	CATSRDRGRNEQYF
TRBV7-9	TRBD2	few	TRBJ2-7	TGTGCCAGCAGCTTAGGGACTAGCGGGGAGCAGTACTTC	CASSLGTSGEQYF
TRBV5-4	TRBD1	.	TRBJ2-1	TGTGCCAGCAGCGCTACAGGGGGGAGCTCCTACAATGAGCAGTTCTTC	CASSATGGSSYNEQFF
TRBV7-9	TRBD1	.	TRBJ2-5	TGTGCCAGCAGCTTAGGGAACAGGGGCCACCAAGAGACCCAGTACTTC	CASSLGNRGHQETQYF
TRBV13	TRBD1	.	TRBJ1-5	TGTGCCAGCAGCGCGACAGGGGAGCCCCAGCATTTT	CASSATGEPQHF
TRBV7-2	TRBD2	.	TRBJ2-7	TGTGCCAGCAGCGTCGGGACTAGAGACTACGAGCAGTACTTC	CASSVGTRDYEQYF
TRBV5-1	.	once	TRBJ1-1	TGCGCCAGCAGGTCGTTCAGGGGAGGCACTGAAGCTTTCTTT	CASRSFRGGTEAFF
TRBV18	.	.	TRBJ1-5	TGTGCCAGCTCACGCCTAATCGATCAGCCCCAGCATTTT	CASSRLIDQPQHF
TRBV2	.	.	TRBJ1-1	TGTGCCAGCACCCAGGACCGGAACACTGAAGCTTTCTTT	CASTQDRNTEAFF
TRBV6-6	TRBD1	.	TRBJ1-5	TGTGCCAGCAGTGACAGGGCTGGGAGCAATCAGCCCCAGCATTTT	CASSDRAGSNQPQHF
TRBV4-2	TRBD2	.	TRBJ2-1	TGTGCCAGCAGCTCCGCTAGCGGGGTATACAATGAGCAGTTCTTC	CASSSASGVYNEQFF
TRBV9	.	once	TRBJ2-1	TGTGCCAGCAGTACCGAAGGCTACAATGAGCAGTTCTTC	CASSTEGYNEQFF
TRBV6-6	.	.	TRBJ1-1	TGTGCCAGCGCGACCAGGGGATACACTGAAGCTTTCTTT	CASATRGYTEAFF
TRBV5-5	.	.	TRBJ2-1	TGTGCCAGCAGCTTGGGAGGGCCCAGCTCCTACAATGAGCAGTTCTTC	CASSLGGPSSYNEQFF
TRBV9	.	.	TRBJ2-1	TGTGCCAGCAGCGACCCGGGACTTCCGGACGCTTACAATGAGCAGTTCTTC	CASSDPGLPDAYNEQFF
TRBV29-1	.	.	TRBJ2-2	TGCAGCGTCCCCGGGTCGGGGGAGCTGTTTTTT	CSVPGSGELFF
TRBV13	TRBD1	once	TRBJ2-7	TGTGCCAGCAGCTCAACTGGACAGGGGGTATCCTACGAGCAGTACTTC	CASSSTGQGVSYEQYF
TRBV19	.	.	TRBJ1-1	TGTGCCAGTTCATCCGGGGAAAGTGTGGCTTTCTTT	CASSSGESVAFF
TRBV2	TRBD2	.	TRBJ2-3	TGTGCCAGCAATAAGGGACTAGCGGAAGCAGATACGCAGTATTTT	CASNKGLAEADTQYF
TRBV18	.	.	TRBJ2-1	TGTGCCAGCTCAACCGGTAATGAGCAGTTCTTC	CASSTGNEQFF
TRBV9	TRBD2	.	TRBJ2-1	TGTGCCAGCAGCTCCTCCGCGGGGGGCGCTGGGAATGAGCAGTTCTTC	CASSSSAGGAGNEQFF
TRBV7-9	.	.	TRBJ1-4	TGTGCCAGCAGCTTAGTGACCGGGACGAGGGAAAAACTGTTTTTT	CASSLVTGTREKLFF
TRBV5-1	.	.	TRBJ2-7	TGCGCCAGCAGCTTGGTCCCCGGACCCACCTACGAGCAGTACTTC	CASSLVPGPTYEQYF
TRBV30	TRBD1	.	TRBJ1-2	TGTGCCTGGAAGGGACAGGACTACTATGGCTACACCTTC	CAWKGQDYYGYTF
TRBV7-8	TRBD1	.	TRBJ1-5	TGTGCCAGCAGCTCCCAAGGACAGGGCAATCAGCCCCAGCATTTT	CASSSQGQGNQPQHF
TRBV30	TRBD2	.	TRBJ2-3	TGTGCCTGGAGTGTACTATCGCGGGGGGGCTTTTTGACAGATACGCAGTATTTT	CAWSVLSRGGFLTDTQYF
TRBV19	TRBD1	.	TRBJ2-5	TGTGCCAGTAGATCCCCAAGGACAGGAGGAGAGACCCAGTACTTC	CASRSPRTGGETQYF
TRBV9	.	.	TRBJ2-5	TGTGCCAGCAGCGTAGGGGCCTCGACCAGAGAGACCCAGTACTTC	CASSVGASTRETQYF
TRBV7-9	.	.	TRBJ2-7	TGTGCCAGTTATCCCTACGAGCAGTACTTC	CASYPYEQYF
TRBV23-1	TRBD2	.	TRBJ2-5	TGCGCCAGCAAATTAAGCGGGGGGCGGGAGACCCAGTACTTC	CASKLSGGRETQYF
TRBV29-1	.	.	TRBJ2-1	TGCAGCGGCCACGATCGAAGCTCCTACAATGAGCAGTTCTTC	CSGHDRSSYNEQFF
TRBV5-6	TRBD1	.	TRBJ2-7	TGTGCCAGCAGCTTAACTGGACAGGGGCTTACCTACGAGCAGTACTTC	CASSLTGQGLTYEQYF
TRBV15	TRBD1	.	TRBJ2-3	TGTGCCACCAGCGGGACAGGGGCAGATACGCAGTATTTT	CATSGTGADTQYF